A single sample is the source of the 3 T cell receptor beta chains below, sequenced in a study of Ad26.COV2.S vaccination and SARS-CoV-2 variants. Generated by immunoSEQ multiplex PCR, the TCRdb table keeps only in-frame clones and is missing some. Of hundreds of thousands of clones listed, 88% are singletons. Treatment indicated: 19 received Ad26.COV2.S at low or high dose, single or two shots; a few received placebo; per-sample allocation not given. Sample collection was performed on day 63 after the first vaccine or placebo injection. Sequences were derived from peripheral blood, sampled in a trial of Ad26.COV2.S vaccine versus placebo. These receptors were taken from a person aged 18 to 59 who received the Ad26.COV2.S COVID-19 vaccine or a placebo.

This clone has just a few counts. J is TRBJ1-5 and V is TRBV5-1, with 7 bases that match TRBD1. Germline CDR1 and CDR2: SGHRS and YFSETQ. The CDR3 is made up of 15 amino acids. Trimming at V came to 4 bases and at J to 0 bases, leaving 4 bases not matched to a gene. The CDR3 sequence is CASSEGQFSNQPQHF. The CDR3 region has the DNA TGCGCCAGCAGCGAGGGACAGTTTAGCAATCAGCCCCAGCATTTT.

The chain employs TRBV11-2 and TRBJ2-7; 7 nucleotides match TRBD1. The V segment lost 3 bases and the J segment 5 bases; nucleotides outside the gene matches: 10. The CDR3 is 15 residues long. Germline V CDR1 and CDR2: SGHAT, FQNNGV. For the CDR3, the DNA is TGTGCCAGCAGCTTGGCGACAGGGAAATTCCACGAGCAGTACTTC. It translates to CASSLATGKFHEQYF.

The rearrangement uses TRBV7-2 and TRBJ2-7; no clear D. V lost 6 bases and J 3 bases, leaving 6 bases between the germline ends. This CDR3 has 11 residues. CDR1 SGHTA and CDR2 FQGNSA come from the germline V gene. This chain's CDR3 is CASSSFYEQYF. In DNA, the CDR3 is TGTGCCAGCAGTTCCTTCTACGAGCAGTACTTC.